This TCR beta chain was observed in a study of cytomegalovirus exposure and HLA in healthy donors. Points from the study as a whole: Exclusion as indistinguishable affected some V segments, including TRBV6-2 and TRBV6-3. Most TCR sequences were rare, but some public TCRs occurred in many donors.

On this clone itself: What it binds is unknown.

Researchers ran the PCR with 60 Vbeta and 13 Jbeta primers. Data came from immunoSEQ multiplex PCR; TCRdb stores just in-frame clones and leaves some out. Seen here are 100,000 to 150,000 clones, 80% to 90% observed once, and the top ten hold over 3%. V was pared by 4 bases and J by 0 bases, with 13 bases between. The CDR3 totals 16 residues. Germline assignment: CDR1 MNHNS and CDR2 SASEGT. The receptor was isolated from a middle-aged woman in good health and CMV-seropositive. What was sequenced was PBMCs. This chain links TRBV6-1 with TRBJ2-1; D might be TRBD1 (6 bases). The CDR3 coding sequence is TGTGCCAGCAGTGCCTCGACAGGTGTCTCCTACAATGAGCAGTTCTTC. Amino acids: CASSASTGVSYNEQFF.